The sequence of this T cell receptor (beta chain) was determined in a study of Graves' ophthalmopathy and Graves' hyperthyroidism. Broader study findings: Ophthalmopathy progression prediction by the model yielded a sensitivity of 55% to 71% and a specificity of approximately 77%. Among thyroid clonotypes expanded above 0.001 frequency, most also appeared in blood.

This clonotype came up many times. The antigen remains undetermined. As the template, RNA transcripts were used to amplify TCR beta CDR3 regions. A first-round RT-PCR used HTBI primers, followed by a second-round multiplex PCR. TCRdb ran MiXCR on the multiplex PCR reads and lists one entry per CDR3 protein. The repertoire holds hundreds of thousands of distinct CDR3 sequences, with 14% as singletons. Germline CDR1 is SNHLY and CDR2 is FYNNEI. This CDR3 is built from 14 residues. Trimming stripped 3 bases from V and 9 bases from J, with 15 bases between. The chain has TRBV2 and TRBJ1-5, with unresolved D. The TCR originated in a woman in her thirties with Graves' ophthalmopathy. The sample was blood. CDR3 nucleotide sequence: TGTGCCAGCAGTGACGGTGGGCTGGACCTGCCCCAGCATTTT. Encoded protein: CASSDGGLDLPQHF.